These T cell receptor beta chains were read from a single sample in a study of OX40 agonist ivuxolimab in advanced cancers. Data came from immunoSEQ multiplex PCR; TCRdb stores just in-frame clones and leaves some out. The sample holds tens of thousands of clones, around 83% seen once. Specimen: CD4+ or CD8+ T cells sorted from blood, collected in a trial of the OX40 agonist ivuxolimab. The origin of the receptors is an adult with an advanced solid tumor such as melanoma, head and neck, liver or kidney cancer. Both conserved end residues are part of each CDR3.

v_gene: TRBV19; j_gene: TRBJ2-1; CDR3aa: CASSPYLEGSYNEQFF
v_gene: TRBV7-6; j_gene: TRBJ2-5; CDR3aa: CASSLGGPRGSQTQYF
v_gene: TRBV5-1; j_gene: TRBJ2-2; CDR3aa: CASSPGQPNTGELFF
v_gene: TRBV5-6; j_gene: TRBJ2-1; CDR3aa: CASSFRGTINNEQFF
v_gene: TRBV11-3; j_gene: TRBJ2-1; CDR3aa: CASSSDLQGRLDEQFF
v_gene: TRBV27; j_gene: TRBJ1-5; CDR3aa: CASSSYREVGQPQHF
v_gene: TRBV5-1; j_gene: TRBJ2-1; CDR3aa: CASSLEVRGRVNEQFF
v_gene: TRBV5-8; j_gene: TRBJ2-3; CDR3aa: CASSFQSTDTQYF
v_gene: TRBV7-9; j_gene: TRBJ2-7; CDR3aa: CASSLPRSARDRGIYEQYF
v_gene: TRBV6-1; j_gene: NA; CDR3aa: CASTPQGTYEQYF
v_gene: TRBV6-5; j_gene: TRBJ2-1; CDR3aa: CASSYYRNYNEQFF
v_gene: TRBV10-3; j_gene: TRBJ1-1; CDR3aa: CAISEGRGTSNTEAFF
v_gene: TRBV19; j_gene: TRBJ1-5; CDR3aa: CASTPFSGNSNQPQHF
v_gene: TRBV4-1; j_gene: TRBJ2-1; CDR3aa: CASSQGPNRKGQFF
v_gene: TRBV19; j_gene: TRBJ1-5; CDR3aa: CASVPGTQREPQHF
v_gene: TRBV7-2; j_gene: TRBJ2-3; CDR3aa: CASRGGGGGGSDTQYF
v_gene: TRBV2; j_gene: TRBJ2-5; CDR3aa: CASSNTRETQYF
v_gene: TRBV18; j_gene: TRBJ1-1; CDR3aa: CASSPLEMNTEAFF
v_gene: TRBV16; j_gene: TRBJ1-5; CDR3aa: CASSQARGGNQPQHF
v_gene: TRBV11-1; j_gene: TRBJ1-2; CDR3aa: CASSLGSYGYTF
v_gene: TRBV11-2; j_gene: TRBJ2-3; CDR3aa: CASSLTGGRVQDTQYF
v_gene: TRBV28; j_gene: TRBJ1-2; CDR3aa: CASSLGSGPAYGYTF
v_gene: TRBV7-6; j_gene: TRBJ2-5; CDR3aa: CASSPRAGSQETQYF
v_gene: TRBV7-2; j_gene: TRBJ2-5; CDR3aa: CASSLAGWQKETQYF
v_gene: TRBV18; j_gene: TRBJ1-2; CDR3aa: CASSQGLEYGYTF
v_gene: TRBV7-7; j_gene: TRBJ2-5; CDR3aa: CASSTGLPQETQYF
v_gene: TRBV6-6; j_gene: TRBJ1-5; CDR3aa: CASSYSGGNQPQHF
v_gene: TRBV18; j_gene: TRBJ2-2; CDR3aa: CASSPPGLAGITNTGELFF
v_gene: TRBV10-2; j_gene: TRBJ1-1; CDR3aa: CASSWTGGNTEAFF
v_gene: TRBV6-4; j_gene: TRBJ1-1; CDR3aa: CASSDSDRGTEAFF
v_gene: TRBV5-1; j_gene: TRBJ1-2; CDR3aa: CASSPGQGGYTF
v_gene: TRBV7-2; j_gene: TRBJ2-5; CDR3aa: CASSRRQRETQYF
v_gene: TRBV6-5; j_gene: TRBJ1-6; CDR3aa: CASSRSQVWSLHF
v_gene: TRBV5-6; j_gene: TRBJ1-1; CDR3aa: CASSLGGQGYTEAFF
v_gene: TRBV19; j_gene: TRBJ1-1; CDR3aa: CASSITLDTEAFF
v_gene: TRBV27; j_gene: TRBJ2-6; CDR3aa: CASSLRSGVSGANVLTF
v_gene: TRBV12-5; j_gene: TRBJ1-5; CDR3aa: CASGSGTANNQPQHF
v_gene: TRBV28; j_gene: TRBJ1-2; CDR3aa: CASSLFGDGGYTF
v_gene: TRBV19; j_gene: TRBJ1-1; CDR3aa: CASSDWSSNTEAFF
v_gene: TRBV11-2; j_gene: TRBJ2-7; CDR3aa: CASSLGRGEQYF
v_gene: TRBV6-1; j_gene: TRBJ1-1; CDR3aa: CASSETGRGTEAFF
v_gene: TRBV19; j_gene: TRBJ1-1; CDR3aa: CASKVGTRLNTEAFF
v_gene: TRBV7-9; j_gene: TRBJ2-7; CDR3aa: CASSPGGYEQYF
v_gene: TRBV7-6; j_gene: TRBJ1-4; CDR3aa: CASSLGLWEKLFF